The text below deals with one T cell receptor (beta chain). The antigen remains unidentified. Overall study results and limits: In terms of TCR gene usage, tumor memory CD4+ T cells clustered together with blood and lymph node memory CD4+ cells, as well as with lymph node naive CD4+ cells. Whole repertoires were not studied in the larger cohort, only one V-J beta rearrangement. Greatest tumor Treg TCR overlap was with tumor naive CD4+ cells.

After constant-region reverse-primer amplification, full-length variable regions underwent semi-nested PCR with Nested Universal Primer A. TCRdb called the 5' RACE reads again in MiXCR, with one record for every CDR3 protein. The sample holds tens of thousands of distinct CDR3 sequences; about 29% are singletons and the top ten take approximately 4%. The CDR3 extends over 11 amino acids. Germline V lookup: CDR1 GTSNPN, CDR2 SVGIG (reference sequence). Trimming shortened V by 1 base and J by 5 bases, and 3 bases separated the two germline ends. The sequenced sample consisted of tumor-infiltrating memory CD4+ T cells sorted from the breast tumor. Stated subset: memory CD4+ T cells, CD4+CD45RO+CD25-. This receptor was obtained from a female donor with breast cancer. This chain links TRBV30 with TRBJ2-1; the D is unclear. This CDR3 is CAWSDNNEQFF. Written as DNA, the CDR3 is TGTGCCTGGAGTGACAACAATGAGCAGTTCTTC. The full variable domain, with the rest looked up from reference TRBV30 and TRBJ2-1, is SQTIHQWPATLVQPVGSPLSLECTVEGTSNPNLYWYRQAAGRGLQLLFYSVGIGQISSEVPQNLSASRPQDRQFILSSKKLLLSDSGFYLCAWSDNNEQFFGPGTRLTVL.